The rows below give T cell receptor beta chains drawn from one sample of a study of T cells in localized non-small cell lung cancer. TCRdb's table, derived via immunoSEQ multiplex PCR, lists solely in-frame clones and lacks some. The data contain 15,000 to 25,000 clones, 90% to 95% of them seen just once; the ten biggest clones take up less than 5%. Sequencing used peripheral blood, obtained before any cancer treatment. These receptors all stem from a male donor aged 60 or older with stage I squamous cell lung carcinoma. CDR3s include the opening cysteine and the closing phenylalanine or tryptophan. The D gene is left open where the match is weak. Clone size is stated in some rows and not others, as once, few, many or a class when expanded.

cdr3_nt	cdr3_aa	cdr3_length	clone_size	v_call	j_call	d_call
TGTGCCAGCAGCGTAGTCTCCGGGACGTGGGGCACCGGGGAGCTGTTTTTT	CASSVVSGTWGTGELFF	17	NA	TRBV9	TRBJ2-2	NA
TGTGCCACACAGGGAAACGGCGGAACCGGGGAGCTGTTTTTT	CATQGNGGTGELFF	14	NA	TRBV10-3	TRBJ2-2	NA
TGTGCCAGCAGCTTAGCGATGGGTAGCGGGAGAACCGAGCAGTACTTC	CASSLAMGSGRTEQYF	16	NA	TRBV7-9	TRBJ2-7	TRBD2
TGTGCCAGCAGCGAAACTTCGCTTACCTACGAGCAGTACTTC	CASSETSLTYEQYF	14	NA	TRBV9	TRBJ2-7	NA
TGCGCCAGCAGCTTGGCTGGGATGGAAGGAAACACCATATATTTT	CASSLAGMEGNTIYF	15	once	TRBV5-1	TRBJ1-3	NA
TGTGCCAGCGGGCGGTTAGATACGCAGTATTTT	CASGRLDTQYF	11	NA	TRBV6-6	TRBJ2-3	NA
TGCGCCAGCAGCCCCCGACAGGCTGAAACCTACGAGCAGTACTTC	CASSPRQAETYEQYF	15	NA	TRBV5-1	TRBJ2-7	NA
TGTGCCAGCTCACCATTATCCGGGGCGGGTAACTATGGCTACACCTTC	CASSPLSGAGNYGYTF	16	NA	TRBV18	TRBJ1-2	NA
TGTGCCAGCAGCTATAGACTAGGGGCCGAGGCTGAAGCTTTCTTT	CASSYRLGAEAEAFF	15	NA	TRBV14	TRBJ1-1	NA
TGTGCCAGCAGTTTACTGGGGGCCAAGGGGCCCGCGGAGACCCAGTACTTC	CASSLLGAKGPAETQYF	17	NA	TRBV27	TRBJ2-5	NA
TGTGCCAGCAGTGGCCGGCGGAACACTGAAGCTTTCTTT	CASSGRRNTEAFF	13	NA	TRBV6-1	TRBJ1-1	NA
TGTGCCAGCAGCGCACTAGCGGTACACAAAAACATTCAGTACTTC	CASSALAVHKNIQYF	15	NA	TRBV27	TRBJ2-4	TRBD2